The 10 T cell receptor beta chains in this list originate from one sample, sequenced in a study of cytotoxic CD8 clonotypes in ibrutinib-treated CLL. Data came from immunoSEQ multiplex PCR; TCRdb stores just in-frame clones and leaves some out. The data show hundreds of thousands of clones, with 70% seen just once and 15% held by the top ten. The material sequenced was PBMCs, taken after 24 months of ibrutinib treatment. The origin of the receptors is a human donor with chronic lymphocytic leukemia.

The J gene is TRBJ2-7, the V gene TRBV7-9, with a weak D call TRBD1 (6 bases). The germline gives CDR1 SEHNR, CDR2 FQNEAQ (reference sequence). V dropped 4 bases and J dropped 7 bases, with 11 bases sitting between them. The CDR3 loop spans 12 amino acids. DNA of the CDR3: TGTGCCAGCAGCTCCCAGGGGCGAGAGCAGTACTTC. Translated, it gives CASSSQGREQYF.

The chain links TRBV9 to TRBJ1-5; D gene ambiguous. The V gene's germline CDR1 is SGDLS and CDR2 YYNGEE. This CDR3 is built from 15 residues. V lost 4 bases and J lost 7, with 18 bases in between. The CDR3 bases are TGTGCCAGCAGCCCTAGGGAGGGCAGAAGGCAGCCCCAGCATTTT. The encoded protein is CASSPREGRRQPQHF.

The J gene is TRBJ2-5, the V gene TRBV29-1; D remains ambiguous. The CDR3 contains 12 residues. Germline V CDR1 and CDR2: SQVTM, ANQGSEA. The ends were cut back, 4 bases at V and 5 bases at J, with 11 bases in the middle. The CDR3 reads CSVATLPETQYF. In nucleotides, the CDR3 is TGCAGCGTTGCCACCCTACCCGAGACCCAGTACTTC. Drawing the rest from reference TRBV29-1 and TRBJ2-5, the complete variable domain is SAVISQKPSRDICQRGTSLTIQCQVDSQVTMMFWYRQQPGQSLTLIATANQGSEATYESGFVIDKFPISRPNLTFSTLTVSNMSPEDSSIYLCSVATLPETQYFGPGTRLLVL.

The V gene is TRBV2, the J gene TRBJ2-1, with a weak D call TRBD1 (6 bases). Germline CDR1 and CDR2: SNHLY and FYNNEI. There are 13 residues in the CDR3. V was pared by 8 bases and J by 9 bases, with 17 bases between. The CDR3 protein is CASQGLRAGEQFF. CDR3 DNA: TGTGCCAGCCAGGGGTTACGGGCAGGTGAGCAGTTCTTC.

This clone was seen only once. This same CDR3 is encoded by further DNA sequences in the sample. V gene TRBV7-2 combines with J gene TRBJ2-7; TRBD1 matches at 9 bases. The V segment lost 6 bases and the J segment 4 bases; nucleotides outside the gene matches: 10. CDR1 is SGHTA, CDR2 FQGNSA, per germline. This CDR3 spans 15 amino acids. The chain's CDR3 is CASSNGDRANYEQYF. For the CDR3, the DNA is TGTGCCAGCAGTAACGGGGACAGGGCGAATTACGAGCAGTACTTC.

The chain uses TRBV9 and TRBJ1-3, with no clear D. CDR1 is SGDLS, CDR2 YYNGEE, per germline. Trimming left V 0 bases short and J 0 bases short, with 13 bases between. This CDR3 has 17 amino acids. CDR3 nucleotide sequence: TGTGCCAGCAGCGTAGACCGTCCTTTAGGCTCTGGAAACACCATATATTTT. Protein: CASSVDRPLGSGNTIYF.

This clone was observed a few times. The chain has TRBV5-1 and TRBJ2-7; 12 positions match TRBD2. V gave up 0 bases and J gave up 5 bases; unmatched junction bases: 3. The CDR3 covers 15 residues. From germline, CDR1 is SGHRS and CDR2 YFSETQ. CDR3: CASSLAASGRDEQYF. Here the CDR3 DNA reads TGCGCCAGCAGCTTGGCCGCTAGCGGGAGGGACGAGCAGTACTTC.

This chain connects TRBV18 to TRBJ2-6, with D possibly matching TRBD2 (5 bases). This CDR3 is built from 14 residues. Germline CDR1 is KGHSH and CDR2 is LQKENI. Trimming left V 4 bases short and J 2 bases short, with 6 bases between. The CDR3 is CASSLGAGANVLTF. CDR3 nucleotide sequence: TGTGCCAGCTCACTGGGAGCTGGGGCCAACGTCCTGACTTTC. Looking up the rest from reference TRBV18 and TRBJ2-6 gives the full variable domain: NAGVMQNPRHLVRRRGQEARLRCSPMKGHSHVYWYRQLPEEGLKFMVYLQKENIIDESGMPKERFSAEFPKEGPSILRIQQVVRGDSAAYFCASSLGAGANVLTFGAGSRLTVL.

The CDR3 region is CASSPGWDLYTGELFF. The CDR3 coding sequence is TGTGCCAGTAGTCCGGGTTGGGACTTGTACACCGGGGAGCTGTTTTTT. The V call is TRBV4-2, the J call TRBJ2-2; TRBD2 is a possible D gene (6 bases). The V and J ends lost 9 bases and 3 bases respectively, with 20 bases between them. This CDR3 is built from 16 residues. The germline V gene has CDR1 LGHNA and CDR2 YNFKEQ.

V gene TRBV5-1 combines with J gene TRBJ2-7; D is possibly TRBD2 (6 bases). Per the germline V gene, CDR1 is SGHRS and CDR2 is YFSETQ. The CDR3 length is 14 residues. Deletions cut 0 bases from V and 2 bases from J, with 9 bases between. The DNA of the CDR3 is TGCGCCAGCAGCTTGGGCAGCGGGCCCTACGAGCAGTACTTC. Residues: CASSLGSGPYEQYF.